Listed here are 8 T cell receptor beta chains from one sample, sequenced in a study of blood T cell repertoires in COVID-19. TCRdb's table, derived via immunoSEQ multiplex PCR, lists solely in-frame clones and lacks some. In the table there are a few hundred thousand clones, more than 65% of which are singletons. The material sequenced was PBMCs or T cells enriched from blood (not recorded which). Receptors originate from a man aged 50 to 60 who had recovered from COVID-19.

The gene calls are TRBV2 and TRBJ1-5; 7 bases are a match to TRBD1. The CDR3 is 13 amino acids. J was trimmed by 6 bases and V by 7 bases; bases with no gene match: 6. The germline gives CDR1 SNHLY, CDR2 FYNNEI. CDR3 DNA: TGTGCCAGCAACCCGACAGGGTTTCAGCCCCAGCATTTT. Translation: CASNPTGFQPQHF.

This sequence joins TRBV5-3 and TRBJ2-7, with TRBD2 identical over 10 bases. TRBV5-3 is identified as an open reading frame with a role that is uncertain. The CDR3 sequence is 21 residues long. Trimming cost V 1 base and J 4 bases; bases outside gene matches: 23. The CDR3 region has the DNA TGTGCCAGAAGCTTGACGGTGGGGGCACCTCCTAGCGGGAGTTTCTGGTACGAGCAGTACTTC. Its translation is CARSLTVGAPPSGSFWYEQYF.

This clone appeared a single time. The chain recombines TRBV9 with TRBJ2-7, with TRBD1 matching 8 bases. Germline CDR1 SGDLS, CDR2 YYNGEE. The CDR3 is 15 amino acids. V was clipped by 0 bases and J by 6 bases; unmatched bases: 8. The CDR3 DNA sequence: TGTGCCAGCAGCGTAGCTATGACAGGGGTGAGCGAGCAGTACTTC. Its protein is CASSVAMTGVSEQYF.

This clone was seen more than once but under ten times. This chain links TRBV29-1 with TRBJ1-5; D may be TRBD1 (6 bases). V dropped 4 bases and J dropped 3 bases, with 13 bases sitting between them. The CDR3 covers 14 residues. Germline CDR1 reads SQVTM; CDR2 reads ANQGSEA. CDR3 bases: TGCAGCGTTGTCCCACAGGGAATCAATCAGCCCCAGCATTTT. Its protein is CSVVPQGINQPQHF. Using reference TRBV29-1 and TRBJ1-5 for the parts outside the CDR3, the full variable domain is SAVISQKPSRDICQRGTSLTIQCQVDSQVTMMFWYRQQPGQSLTLIATANQGSEATYESGFVIDKFPISRPNLTFSTLTVSNMSPEDSSIYLCSVVPQGINQPQHFGDGTRLSIL.

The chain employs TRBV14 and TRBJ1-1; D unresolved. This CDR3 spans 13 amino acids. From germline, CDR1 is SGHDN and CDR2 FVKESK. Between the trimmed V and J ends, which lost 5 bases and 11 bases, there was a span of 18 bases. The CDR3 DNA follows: TGTGCCAGCAGCGGCCTGTCCTCAGTATTGGCTTTCTTT. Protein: CASSGLSSVLAFF. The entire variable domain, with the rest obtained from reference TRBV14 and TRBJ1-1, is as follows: EAGVTQFPSHSVIEKGQTVTLRCDPISGHDNLYWYRRVMGKEIKFLLHFVKESKQDESGMPNNRFLAERTGGTYSTLKVQPAELEDSGVYFCASSGLSSVLAFFGQGTRLTVV.

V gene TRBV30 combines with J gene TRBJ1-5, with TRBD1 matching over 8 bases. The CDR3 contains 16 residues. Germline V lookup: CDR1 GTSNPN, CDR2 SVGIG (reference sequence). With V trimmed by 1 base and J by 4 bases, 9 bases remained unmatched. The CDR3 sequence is CAWSASRGLGNQPQHF. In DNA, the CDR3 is TGTGCCTGGAGTGCAAGCAGGGGGCTAGGAAATCAGCCCCAGCATTTT.

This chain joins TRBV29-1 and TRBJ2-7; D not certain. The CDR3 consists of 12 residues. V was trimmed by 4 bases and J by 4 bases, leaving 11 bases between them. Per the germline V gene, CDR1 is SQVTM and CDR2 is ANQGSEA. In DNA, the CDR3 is TGCAGCGTTGGTGCGGTGAGGTACGAGCAGTACTTC. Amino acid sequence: CSVGAVRYEQYF.

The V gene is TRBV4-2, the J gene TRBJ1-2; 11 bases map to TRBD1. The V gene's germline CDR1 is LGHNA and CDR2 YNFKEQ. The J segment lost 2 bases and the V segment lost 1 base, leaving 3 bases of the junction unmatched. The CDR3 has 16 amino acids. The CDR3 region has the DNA TGTGCCAGCAGCCAAGGGACAGGGGGCTCCAACTATGGCTACACCTTC. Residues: CASSQGTGGSNYGYTF.